The clone carrying this T cell receptor (beta chain) showed up many times. Its antigen is currently unknown. TCRdb passed the RT-PCR reads through MiXCR, listing each CDR3 protein once. The sample shows about 620,000 distinct CDR3 sequences, 11% of them seen only once. This sample was taken from a study of response to subunit inactivated influenza vaccine. Points from the study as a whole: It was the authors' suggestion that each seasonal influenza vaccination recruits few new T cells.

The same data also went into a second study, on T cells expressing NK-cell markers. That paper states: TCR beta cDNA was made by 5'RACE template switching with UMIs. Eight donors were sequenced, of whom seven were HCMV-seropositive, while the remaining one was HCMV-seronegative. Roughly six donors showed dominant NKG2C+ clonotypes comprising roughly 1.0-7.5% of their CD8+ T cells. Also leading the CD3+CD56-NKG2C+ fraction in a handful of donors were these clonotypes.

Sequenced here: PBMCs from blood, sampled on the day of vaccination. The source of this sequence is a man aged 45-65 years who received an inactivated influenza vaccine.

The chain's CDR3 is CSVAGLAASDEQFF. Written as DNA, the CDR3 is TGCAGCGTTGCGGGACTAGCGGCTAGCGATGAGCAGTTCTTC. The rearrangement links TRBV29-1 to TRBJ2-1; 11 bases fit TRBD2. With 4 bases clipped from V and 8 bases from J, the junction kept 7 bases outside the gene matches. CDR1 and CDR2 from the germline V gene are SQVTM and ANQGSEA. This CDR3 comprises 14 residues.